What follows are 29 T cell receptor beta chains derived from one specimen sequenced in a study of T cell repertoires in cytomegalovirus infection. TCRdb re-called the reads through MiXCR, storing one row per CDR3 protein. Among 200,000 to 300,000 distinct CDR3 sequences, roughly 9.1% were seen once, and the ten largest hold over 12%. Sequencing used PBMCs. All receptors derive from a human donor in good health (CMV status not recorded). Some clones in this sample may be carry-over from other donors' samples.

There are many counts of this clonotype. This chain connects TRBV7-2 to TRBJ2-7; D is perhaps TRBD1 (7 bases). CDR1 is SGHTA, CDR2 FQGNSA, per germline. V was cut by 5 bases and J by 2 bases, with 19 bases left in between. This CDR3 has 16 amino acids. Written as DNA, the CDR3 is TGTGCCAGCAGCCAGCTTCGGGGGACAGTGACCTACGAGCAGTACTTC. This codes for CASSQLRGTVTYEQYF.

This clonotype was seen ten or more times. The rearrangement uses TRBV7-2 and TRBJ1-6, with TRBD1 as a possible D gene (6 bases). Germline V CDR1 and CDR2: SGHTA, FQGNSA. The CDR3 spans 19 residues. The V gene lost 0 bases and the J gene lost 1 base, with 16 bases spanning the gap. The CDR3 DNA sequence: TGTGCCAGCAGCTTAGCCCAGGCGGCAGGGGCATCCTATAATTCACCCCTCCACTTT. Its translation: CASSLAQAAGASYNSPLHF.

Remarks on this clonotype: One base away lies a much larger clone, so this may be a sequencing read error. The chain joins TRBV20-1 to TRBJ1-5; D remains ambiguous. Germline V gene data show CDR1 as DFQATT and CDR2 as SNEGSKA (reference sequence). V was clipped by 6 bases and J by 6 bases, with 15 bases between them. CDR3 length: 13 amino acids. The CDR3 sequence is CSAVGSAGQPQHF. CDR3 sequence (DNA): TGCAGTGCCGTGGGGAGTGCGGGTCAGCCCCAGCATTTT.

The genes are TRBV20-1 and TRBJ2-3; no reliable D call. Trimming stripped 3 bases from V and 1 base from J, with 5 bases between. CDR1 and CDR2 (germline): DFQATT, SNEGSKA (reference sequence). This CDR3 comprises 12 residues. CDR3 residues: CSASWGTDTQYF. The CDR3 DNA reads TGCAGTGCTAGTTGGGGCACAGATACGCAGTATTTT.

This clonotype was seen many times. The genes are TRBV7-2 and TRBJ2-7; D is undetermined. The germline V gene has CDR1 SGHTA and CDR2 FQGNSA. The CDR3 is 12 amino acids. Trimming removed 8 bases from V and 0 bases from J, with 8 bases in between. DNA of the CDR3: TGTGCCAGCTTGGGGAACTCCTACGAGCAGTACTTC. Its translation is CASLGNSYEQYF.

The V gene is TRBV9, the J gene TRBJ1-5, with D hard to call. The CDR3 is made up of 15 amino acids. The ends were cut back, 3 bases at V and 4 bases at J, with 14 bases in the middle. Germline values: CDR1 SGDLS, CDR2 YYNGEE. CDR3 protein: CASSALGVRNQPQHF. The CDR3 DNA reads TGTGCCAGCAGCGCGCTCGGAGTGAGAAATCAGCCCCAGCATTTT.

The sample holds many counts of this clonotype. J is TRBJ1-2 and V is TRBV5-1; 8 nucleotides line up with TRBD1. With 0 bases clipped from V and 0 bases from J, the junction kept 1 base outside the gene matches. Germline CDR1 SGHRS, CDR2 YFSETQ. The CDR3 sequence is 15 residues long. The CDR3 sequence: CASSLGGQANYGYTF. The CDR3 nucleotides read TGCGCCAGCAGCTTGGGGGGACAGGCTAACTATGGCTACACCTTC.

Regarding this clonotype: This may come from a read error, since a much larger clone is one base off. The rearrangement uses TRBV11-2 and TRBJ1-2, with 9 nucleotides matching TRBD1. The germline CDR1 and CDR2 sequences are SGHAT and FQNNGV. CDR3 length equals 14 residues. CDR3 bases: TGTGTCAGCAGCTACTCCGAGGGACAGGGTGGCTACACCTTC. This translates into CVSSYSEGQGGYTF.

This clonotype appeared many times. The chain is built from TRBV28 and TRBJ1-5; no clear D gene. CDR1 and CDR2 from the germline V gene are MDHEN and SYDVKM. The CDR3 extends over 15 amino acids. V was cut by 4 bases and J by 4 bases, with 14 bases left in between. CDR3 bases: TGTGCCAGCAGTTCAACTCCGGGCCTAAATCAGCCCCAGCATTTT. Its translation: CASSSTPGLNQPQHF.

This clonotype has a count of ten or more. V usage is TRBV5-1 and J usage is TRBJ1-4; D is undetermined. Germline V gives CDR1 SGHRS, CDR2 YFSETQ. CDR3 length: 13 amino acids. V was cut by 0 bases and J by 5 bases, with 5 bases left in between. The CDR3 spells CASSLAQNEKLFF. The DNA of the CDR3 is TGCGCCAGCAGCTTGGCACAGAATGAAAAACTGTTTTTT.

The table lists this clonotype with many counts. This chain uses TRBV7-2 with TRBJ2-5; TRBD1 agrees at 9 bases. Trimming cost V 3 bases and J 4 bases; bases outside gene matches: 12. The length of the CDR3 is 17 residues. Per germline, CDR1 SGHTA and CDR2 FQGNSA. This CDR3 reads CASSFGRDRAPRETQYF. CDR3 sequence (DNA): TGTGCCAGCAGCTTCGGTCGGGACAGGGCTCCACGAGAGACCCAGTACTTC.

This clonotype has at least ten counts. In nucleotides, the CDR3 is TGCAGCGTTGAAAGGGACAGGCTCACCGGGGAGCTGTTTTTT. Protein: CSVERDRLTGELFF. The chain has TRBV29-1 and TRBJ2-2, with 8 nucleotides matching TRBD1. There are 14 residues in the CDR3. The J segment lost 4 bases and the V segment lost 2 bases, leaving 3 bases of the junction unmatched. Germline values: CDR1 SQVTM, CDR2 ANQGSEA.

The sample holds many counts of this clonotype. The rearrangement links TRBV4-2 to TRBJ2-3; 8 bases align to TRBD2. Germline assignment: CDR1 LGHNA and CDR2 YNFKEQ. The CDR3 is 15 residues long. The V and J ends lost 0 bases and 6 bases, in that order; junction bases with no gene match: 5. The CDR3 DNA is TGTGCCAGCAGCCAAGAAGCGGGGGCAAGGGATACGCAGTATTTT. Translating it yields CASSQEAGARDTQYF.

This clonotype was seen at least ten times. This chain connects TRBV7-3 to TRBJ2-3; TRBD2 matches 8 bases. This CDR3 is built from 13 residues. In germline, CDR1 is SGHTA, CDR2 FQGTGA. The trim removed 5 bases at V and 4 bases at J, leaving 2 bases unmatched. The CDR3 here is CASSPGGADTQYF. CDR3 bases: TGTGCCAGCAGCCCCGGGGGGGCAGATACGCAGTATTTT.

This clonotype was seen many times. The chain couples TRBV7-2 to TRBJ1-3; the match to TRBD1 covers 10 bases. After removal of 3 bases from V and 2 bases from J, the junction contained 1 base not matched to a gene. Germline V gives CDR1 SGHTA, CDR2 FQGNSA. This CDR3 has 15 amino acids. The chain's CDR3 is CASSLGTGAGNTIYF. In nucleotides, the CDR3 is TGTGCCAGCAGCTTGGGGACAGGGGCTGGAAACACCATATATTTT.

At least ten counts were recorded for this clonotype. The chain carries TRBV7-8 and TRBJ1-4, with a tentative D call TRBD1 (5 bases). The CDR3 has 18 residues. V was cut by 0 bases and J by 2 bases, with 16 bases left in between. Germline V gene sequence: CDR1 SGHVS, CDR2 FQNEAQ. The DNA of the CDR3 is TGTGCCAGCAGCTTAGCGTGGGGTCCGGGGACCACTAATGAAAAACTGTTTTTT. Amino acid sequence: CASSLAWGPGTTNEKLFF.

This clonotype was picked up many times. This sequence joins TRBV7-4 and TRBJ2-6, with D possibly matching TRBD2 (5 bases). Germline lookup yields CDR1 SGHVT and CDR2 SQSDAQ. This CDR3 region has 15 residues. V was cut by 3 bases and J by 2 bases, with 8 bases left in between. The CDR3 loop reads CASSFYGAGANVLTF. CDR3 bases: TGTGCCAGCAGCTTTTACGGGGCTGGGGCCAACGTCCTGACTTTC. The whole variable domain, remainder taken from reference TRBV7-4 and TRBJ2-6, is GAGVSQSPRYKVAKRGRDVALRCDSISGHVTLYWYRQTLGQGSEVLTYSQSDAQRDKSGRPSGRFSAERPERSVSTLKIQRTEQGDSAVYLCASSFYGAGANVLTFGAGSRLTVL.

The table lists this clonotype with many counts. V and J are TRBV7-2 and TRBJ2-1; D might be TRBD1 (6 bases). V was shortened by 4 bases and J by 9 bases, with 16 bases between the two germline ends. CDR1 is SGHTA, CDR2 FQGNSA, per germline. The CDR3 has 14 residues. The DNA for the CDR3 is TGTGCCAGCAGCTCCCAAAGAGGGGGAAGTGAGCAGTTCTTC. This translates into CASSSQRGGSEQFF.

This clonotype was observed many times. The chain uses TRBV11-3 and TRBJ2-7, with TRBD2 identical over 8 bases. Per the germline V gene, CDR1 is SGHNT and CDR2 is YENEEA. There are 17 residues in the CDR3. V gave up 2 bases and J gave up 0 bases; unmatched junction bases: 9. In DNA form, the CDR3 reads TGTGCCAGCAGCTTACTTTGGGCTAGCGGGCTCTCCTACGAGCAGTACTTC. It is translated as CASSLLWASGLSYEQYF.

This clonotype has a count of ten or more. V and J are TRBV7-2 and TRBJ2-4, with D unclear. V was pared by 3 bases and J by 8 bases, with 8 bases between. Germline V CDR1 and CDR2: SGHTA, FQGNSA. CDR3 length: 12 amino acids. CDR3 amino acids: CASSFNQDIQYF. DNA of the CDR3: TGTGCCAGCAGCTTTAACCAGGACATTCAGTACTTC.

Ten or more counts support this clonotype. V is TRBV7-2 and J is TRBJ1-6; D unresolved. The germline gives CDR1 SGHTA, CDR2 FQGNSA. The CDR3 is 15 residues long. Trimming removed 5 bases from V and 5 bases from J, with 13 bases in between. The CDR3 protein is CASSRQTVDNSPLHF. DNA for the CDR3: TGTGCCAGCAGCCGACAAACAGTGGATAATTCACCCCTCCACTTT.

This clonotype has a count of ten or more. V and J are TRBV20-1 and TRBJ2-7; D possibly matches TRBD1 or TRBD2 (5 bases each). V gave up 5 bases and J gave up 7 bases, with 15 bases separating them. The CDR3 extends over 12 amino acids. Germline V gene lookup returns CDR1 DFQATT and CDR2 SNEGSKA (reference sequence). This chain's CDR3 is CSAWGTGLEQYF. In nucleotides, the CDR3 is TGCAGTGCTTGGGGGACGGGGCTGGAGCAGTACTTC.

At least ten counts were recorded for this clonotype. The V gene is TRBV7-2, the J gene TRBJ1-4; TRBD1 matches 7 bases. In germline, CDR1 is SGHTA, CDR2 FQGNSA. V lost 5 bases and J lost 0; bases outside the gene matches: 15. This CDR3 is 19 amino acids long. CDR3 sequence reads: CASSLTRLGTATTNEKLFF. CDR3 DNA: TGTGCCAGCAGCCTAACTCGACTTGGGACAGCAACAACTAATGAAAAACTGTTTTTT.

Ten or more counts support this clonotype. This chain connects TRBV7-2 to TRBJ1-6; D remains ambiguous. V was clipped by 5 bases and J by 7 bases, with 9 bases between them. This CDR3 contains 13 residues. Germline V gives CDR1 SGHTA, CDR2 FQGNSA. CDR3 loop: CASSRTVNSPLHF. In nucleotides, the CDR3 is TGTGCCAGCAGCCGAACCGTGAATTCACCCCTCCACTTT.

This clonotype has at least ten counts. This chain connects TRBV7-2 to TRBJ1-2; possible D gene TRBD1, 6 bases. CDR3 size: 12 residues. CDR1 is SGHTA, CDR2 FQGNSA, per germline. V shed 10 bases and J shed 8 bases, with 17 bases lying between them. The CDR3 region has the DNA TGTGCCAACGCGGTAGGGGGTCAAGGCTACACCTTC. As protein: CANAVGGQGYTF.

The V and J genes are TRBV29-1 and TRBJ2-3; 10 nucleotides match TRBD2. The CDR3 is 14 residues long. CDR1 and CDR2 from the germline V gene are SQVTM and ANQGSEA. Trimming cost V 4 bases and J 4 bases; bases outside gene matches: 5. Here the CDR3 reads CSVGLAGAADTQYF. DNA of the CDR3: TGCAGCGTTGGGCTAGCGGGGGCGGCAGATACGCAGTATTTT.

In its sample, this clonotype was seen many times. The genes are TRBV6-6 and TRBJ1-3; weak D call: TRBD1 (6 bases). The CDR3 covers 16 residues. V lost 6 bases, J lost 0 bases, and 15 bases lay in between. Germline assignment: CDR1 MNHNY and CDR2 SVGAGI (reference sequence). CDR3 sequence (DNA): TGTGCCAGCAGGGCTGCGAGGACAGTCTCTGGAAACACCATATATTTT. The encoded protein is CASRAARTVSGNTIYF.

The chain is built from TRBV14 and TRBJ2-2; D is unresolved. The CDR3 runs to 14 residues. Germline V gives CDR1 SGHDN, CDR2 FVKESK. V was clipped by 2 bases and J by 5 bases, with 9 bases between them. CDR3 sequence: CASSQNTWTGELFF. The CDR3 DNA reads TGTGCCAGCAGCCAAAACACGTGGACCGGGGAGCTGTTTTTT. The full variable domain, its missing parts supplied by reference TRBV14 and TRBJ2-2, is EAGVTQFPSHSVIEKGQTVTLRCDPISGHDNLYWYRRVMGKEIKFLLHFVKESKQDESGMPNNRFLAERTGGTYSTLKVQPAELEDSGVYFCASSQNTWTGELFFGEGSRLTVL.

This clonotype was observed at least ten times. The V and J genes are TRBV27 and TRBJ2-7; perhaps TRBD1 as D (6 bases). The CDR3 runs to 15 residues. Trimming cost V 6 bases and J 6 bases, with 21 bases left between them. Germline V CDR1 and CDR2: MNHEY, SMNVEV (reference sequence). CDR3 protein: CASRIRLTGSSEQYF. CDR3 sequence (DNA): TGTGCCAGCAGAATCCGCCTTACAGGGTCCAGCGAGCAGTACTTC.